This TCR beta chain was captured by sequencing in a study of cytomegalovirus exposure and HLA in healthy donors. On the study more broadly: Researchers previously reported finding 100 million or so unique TCR beta sequences from 170 million or so T cells. Study results and limitations: Rarity held for most TCR sequences, but there were some public TCRs that occurred in many donors.

PCR was performed using 60 Vbeta and 13 Jbeta primers. The method was immunoSEQ multiplex PCR; TCRdb's version includes in-frame clones alone and lacks a portion of them. Of about 140,000 clones listed, around three quarters were seen once; the top ten hold about 2.5%. Points on this clone: The antigen is not known.

With 3 bases removed from V and 10 bases from J, the gap between germline ends came to 10 bases. This CDR3 is 13 amino acids long. The germline CDR1 and CDR2 sequences are ENHRY and SYGVKD. The specimen was PBMCs. This sequence was found in a woman aged 18 to 35 in good health and CMV-seropositive. This rearrangement joins TRBV10-3 to TRBJ1-6; weak D call: TRBD1 (6 bases). CDR3 in amino acids: CAISEQGESPLHF. The CDR3 coding sequence is TGTGCCATCAGTGAACAGGGTGAATCACCCCTCCACTTT.